One T cell receptor beta chain is described in this entry. In Seattle, patients joined the study during active infection and were tracked longitudinally. This CDR3 contains 12 residues. Trimming cost V 4 bases and J 13 bases; bases outside gene matches: 9. The germline CDR1 and CDR2 sequences are MGHRA and YSYEKL. In the authors' workflow: Researchers report that nucleated cell counts were estimated from reference gene primer amplification. Here immunoSEQ multiplex PCR was the method, and the copy in TCRdb shows in-frame clones only, minus some. That table is the source of V, J and clone size, and D and trimming were worked out from the DNA. The sample lists 300,000 to 400,000 clones, 75% to 90% occurring once. This record comes from a study of blood T cell repertoires in COVID-19. Looking at the study overall: COVID-19 samples from acute and convalescent phases originated in the United States, Italy and Spain. PBMCs, B-cell-depleted T cells, or T cells provided the cDNA or gDNA that made up the material.

The V and J genes are TRBV4-1 and TRBJ2-5; 7 nucleotides align to TRBD1. This sequence originates from an older woman with COVID-19, enrolled during active disease. What was sequenced was peripheral blood. DNA of the CDR3: TGCGCCAGCAGCCTACCAGGGGGTCGCACGTACTTC. Encoded protein: CASSLPGGRTYF.